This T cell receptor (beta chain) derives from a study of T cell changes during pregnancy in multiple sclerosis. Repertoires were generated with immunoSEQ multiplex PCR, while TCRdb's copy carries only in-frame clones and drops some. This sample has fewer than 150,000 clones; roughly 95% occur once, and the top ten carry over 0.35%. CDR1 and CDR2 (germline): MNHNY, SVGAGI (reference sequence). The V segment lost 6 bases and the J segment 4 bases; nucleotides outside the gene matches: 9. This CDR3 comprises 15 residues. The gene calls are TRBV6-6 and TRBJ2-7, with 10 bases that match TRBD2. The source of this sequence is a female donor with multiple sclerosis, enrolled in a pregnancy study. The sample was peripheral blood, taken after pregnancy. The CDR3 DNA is TGTGCCAGCAGAGGATCTAGCGGGAGAAATTACGAGCAGTACTTC. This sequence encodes CASRGSSGRNYEQYF.